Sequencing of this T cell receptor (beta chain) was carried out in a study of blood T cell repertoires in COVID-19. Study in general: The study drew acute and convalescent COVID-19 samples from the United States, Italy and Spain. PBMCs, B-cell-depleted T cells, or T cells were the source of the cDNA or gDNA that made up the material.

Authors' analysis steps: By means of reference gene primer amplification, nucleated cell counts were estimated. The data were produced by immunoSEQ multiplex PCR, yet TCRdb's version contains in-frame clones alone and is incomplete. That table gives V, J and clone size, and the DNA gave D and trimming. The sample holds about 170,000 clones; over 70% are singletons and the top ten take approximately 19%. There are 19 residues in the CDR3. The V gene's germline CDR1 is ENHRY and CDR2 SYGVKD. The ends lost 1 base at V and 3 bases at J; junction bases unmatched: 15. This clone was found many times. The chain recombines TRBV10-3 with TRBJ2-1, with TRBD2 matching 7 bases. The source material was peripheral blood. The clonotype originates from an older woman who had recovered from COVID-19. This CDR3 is CAISEWGGSLHRGYNEQFF. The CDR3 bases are TGTGCCATCAGTGAGTGGGGGGGGTCGTTGCATAGGGGCTACAATGAGCAGTTCTTC.